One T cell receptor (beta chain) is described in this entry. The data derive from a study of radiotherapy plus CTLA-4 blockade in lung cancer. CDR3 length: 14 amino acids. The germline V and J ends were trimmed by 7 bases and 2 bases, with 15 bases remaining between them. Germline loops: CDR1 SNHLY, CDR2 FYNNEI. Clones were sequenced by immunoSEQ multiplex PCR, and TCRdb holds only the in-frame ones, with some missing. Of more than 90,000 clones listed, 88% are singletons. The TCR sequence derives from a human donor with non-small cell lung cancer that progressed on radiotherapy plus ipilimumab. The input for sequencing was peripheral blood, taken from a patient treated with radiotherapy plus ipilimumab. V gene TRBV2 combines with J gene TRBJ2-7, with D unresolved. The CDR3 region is CASNPRITAYEQYF. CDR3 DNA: TGTGCCAGCAACCCCAGGATTACAGCCTACGAGCAGTACTTC.